A selection of T cell receptor beta chains follows, all from one sample in a study of blood T cell repertoires in COVID-19. The data were produced by immunoSEQ multiplex PCR, yet TCRdb's version contains in-frame clones alone and is incomplete. The sample lists about 45,000 clones, less than 90% occurring once. Sequencing used peripheral blood. These receptors came from a human donor in a cohort sampled during active COVID-19. The CDR3 runs from the conserved cysteine through the conserved F or W. A D gene is named only where the DNA matches it firmly. Clone sizes are given selectively: once, few, many, or a class where the clone is expanded.

clone size: NA; V gene: TRBV14; J gene: TRBJ2-5; D gene: NA; CDR3 DNA: TGTGCCAGCAGCCAAGATTCGGGGTTTGGGACCCAGTACTTC; CDR3 protein: CASSQDSGFGTQYF
clone size: NA; V gene: TRBV14; J gene: TRBJ2-5; D gene: TRBD1; CDR3 DNA: TGTGCCAGCAGCCTGGGGACAGGGGTCGAGACCCAGTACTTC; CDR3 protein: CASSLGTGVETQYF
clone size: once; V gene: TRBV3-1/TRBV3-2; J gene: TRBJ1-1; D gene: NA; CDR3 DNA: TGTGCCAGCAGCCGACCGGGACGGCCAGGGGACACTGAAGCTTTCTTT; CDR3 protein: CASSRPGRPGDTEAFF
clone size: NA; V gene: TRBV5-1; J gene: TRBJ1-3; D gene: TRBD1; CDR3 DNA: TGCGCCAGCAGCGACCAGGGGGCTGGAAACACCATATATTTT; CDR3 protein: CASSDQGAGNTIYF
clone size: NA; V gene: TRBV30; J gene: TRBJ1-1; D gene: NA; CDR3 DNA: TGTGCCTGGACCGGGAATAGCGGCACTGAAGCTTTCTTT; CDR3 protein: CAWTGNSGTEAFF
clone size: NA; V gene: TRBV5-1; J gene: TRBJ2-7; D gene: NA; CDR3 DNA: TGCGCCAGCAGCTTGGTGGACGGAGGAGCCTACGAGCAGTACTTC; CDR3 protein: CASSLVDGGAYEQYF
clone size: few; V gene: TRBV3-1/TRBV3-2; J gene: TRBJ1-6; D gene: NA; CDR3 DNA: TGTGCCAGCAGCCAAGATGTAGCGTATTCACCCCTCCACTTT; CDR3 protein: CASSQDVAYSPLHF
clone size: NA; V gene: TRBV5-1; J gene: TRBJ1-3; D gene: TRBD1; CDR3 DNA: TGCGCCAGCAGCTTGGGGACAGGGTCGGCCTTTTCAGGAAACACCATATATTTT; CDR3 protein: CASSLGTGSAFSGNTIYF
clone size: once; V gene: TRBV13; J gene: TRBJ1-2; D gene: NA; CDR3 DNA: TGTGCCAGCAGCTTTGGGGCGCGAGGCTACACCTTC; CDR3 protein: CASSFGARGYTF
clone size: NA; V gene: TRBV19; J gene: TRBJ1-1; D gene: TRBD1; CDR3 DNA: TGTGCCAGTAGTATTGGGCAGGGGGCCTCTGGGGCTTTCTTT; CDR3 protein: CASSIGQGASGAFF
clone size: NA; V gene: TRBV5-1; J gene: TRBJ1-3; D gene: NA; CDR3 DNA: TGCGCCAGCAGCTTCACTCCTGGTTCGAGCTCTGGAAACACCATATATTTT; CDR3 protein: CASSFTPGSSSGNTIYF
clone size: NA; V gene: TRBV27; J gene: TRBJ2-2; D gene: TRBD2; CDR3 DNA: TGTGCCAGCAGGCCGGGACTAGCGGGGGGGCCTACTTTCACCGGGGAGCTGTTTTTT; CDR3 protein: CASRPGLAGGPTFTGELFF
clone size: NA; V gene: TRBV5-4; J gene: TRBJ2-7; D gene: NA; CDR3 DNA: TGTGCCAGCAGCTTGCAGGGTTTAAACGAGCAGTACTTC; CDR3 protein: CASSLQGLNEQYF
clone size: NA; V gene: TRBV3-1/TRBV3-2; J gene: TRBJ1-2; D gene: NA; CDR3 DNA: TGTGCCAGCAGCCAAAGAGACTATGGCTACACCTTC; CDR3 protein: CASSQRDYGYTF
clone size: once; V gene: TRBV18; J gene: TRBJ1-3; D gene: NA; CDR3 DNA: TGTGCCAGCTCACCCGCGGGAGGGTCTGGAAACACCATATATTTT; CDR3 protein: CASSPAGGSGNTIYF
clone size: NA; V gene: TRBV6-5; J gene: TRBJ2-1; D gene: NA; CDR3 DNA: TGTGCCAGCAGTCAAACGAGGAATGAGCAGTTCTTC; CDR3 protein: CASSQTRNEQFF
clone size: NA; V gene: TRBV5-1; J gene: TRBJ1-4; D gene: NA; CDR3 DNA: TGCGCCAGCAGCTTTGGGGAGGCTAATGAAAAACTGTTTTTT; CDR3 protein: CASSFGEANEKLFF
clone size: NA; V gene: TRBV6-5; J gene: TRBJ1-3; D gene: NA; CDR3 DNA: TGTGCCAGCAGTCTCACCCGGGACTCCGGAAACACCATATATTTT; CDR3 protein: CASSLTRDSGNTIYF
clone size: NA; V gene: TRBV6-2/TRBV6-3; J gene: TRBJ1-5; D gene: NA; CDR3 DNA: TGTGCCAGCAGTATACACAGGAGCAATCAGCCCCAGCATTTT; CDR3 protein: CASSIHRSNQPQHF
clone size: NA; V gene: TRBV7-8; J gene: TRBJ2-2; D gene: TRBD1; CDR3 DNA: TGTGCCAGCAGCTTAAATTTTATGGGACAGGGGATGCCCGGGGAGCTGTTTTTT; CDR3 protein: CASSLNFMGQGMPGELFF
clone size: few; V gene: TRBV9; J gene: TRBJ2-7; D gene: NA; CDR3 DNA: TGTGCCAGCAGCGTAGCCCCGACGGAGACCTACGAGCAGTACTTC; CDR3 protein: CASSVAPTETYEQYF
clone size: NA; V gene: TRBV27; J gene: TRBJ2-1; D gene: TRBD1; CDR3 DNA: TGTGCCAGCAGGTCTACAGGGGTCCATGAGCAGTTCTTC; CDR3 protein: CASRSTGVHEQFF
clone size: NA; V gene: TRBV9; J gene: TRBJ2-3; D gene: TRBD2; CDR3 DNA: TGTGCCAGCAGCGTGCCCATAGCGGGGGGTGTCACAGATACGCAGTATTTT; CDR3 protein: CASSVPIAGGVTDTQYF
clone size: NA; V gene: TRBV5-1; J gene: TRBJ2-2; D gene: TRBD1; CDR3 DNA: TGCGCCAGCAGCACGGGACAGGGGGCTTCGGGGGAGCTGTTTTTT; CDR3 protein: CASSTGQGASGELFF
clone size: NA; V gene: TRBV19; J gene: TRBJ1-5; D gene: NA; CDR3 DNA: TGTGCCAGTAGCGAGAGGGCTCCGGGGAAGCCCCAGCATTTT; CDR3 protein: CASSERAPGKPQHF
clone size: once; V gene: TRBV5-1; J gene: TRBJ2-7; D gene: NA; CDR3 DNA: TGCGCCAGCAGAGAGGGTCACTACGAGCAGTACTTC; CDR3 protein: CASREGHYEQYF
clone size: NA; V gene: TRBV29-1; J gene: TRBJ1-2; D gene: NA; CDR3 DNA: TGCAGCGTTGAACTACAGGGTTCCTATGGCTACACCTTC; CDR3 protein: CSVELQGSYGYTF
clone size: NA; V gene: TRBV19; J gene: TRBJ1-2; D gene: TRBD1; CDR3 DNA: TGTGCCAGTAGTCGGGGACAGGGAGGAGGCTACACCTTC; CDR3 protein: CASSRGQGGGYTF
clone size: NA; V gene: TRBV29-1; J gene: TRBJ2-3; D gene: TRBD1; CDR3 DNA: TGCAGCGTTGGTACCCAGGGGGCAGATACGCAGTATTTT; CDR3 protein: CSVGTQGADTQYF
clone size: NA; V gene: TRBV19; J gene: TRBJ2-1; D gene: NA; CDR3 DNA: TGTGCCAGTAGTTCGGGGGAATGGAGCAATGAGCAGTTCTTC; CDR3 protein: CASSSGEWSNEQFF
clone size: NA; V gene: TRBV6-4; J gene: TRBJ1-5; D gene: TRBD1; CDR3 DNA: TGTGCCAGAAATTATTCCGGGACAGTTAGCAATCAGCCCCAGCATTTT; CDR3 protein: CARNYSGTVSNQPQHF
clone size: NA; V gene: TRBV24-1; J gene: TRBJ2-3; D gene: NA; CDR3 DNA: TGTGCCACCAGTCTAGGGGGAGATACGCAGTATTTT; CDR3 protein: CATSLGGDTQYF
clone size: few; V gene: TRBV9; J gene: TRBJ2-3; D gene: TRBD2; CDR3 DNA: TGTGCCAGCAGCGTAGACGATAGCGGGGGGTTCGATACGCAGTATTTT; CDR3 protein: CASSVDDSGGFDTQYF
clone size: NA; V gene: TRBV5-1; J gene: TRBJ2-4; D gene: NA; CDR3 DNA: TGCGCCAGCAGCTTGGGGCTAGTTACGGGGTCCTTTAGCATTCAGTACTTC; CDR3 protein: CASSLGLVTGSFSIQYF
clone size: NA; V gene: TRBV29-1; J gene: TRBJ2-7; D gene: NA; CDR3 DNA: TGCAGCGTTTCACCCGGACGGGGAGAGAGCTCCTACGAGCAGTACTTC; CDR3 protein: CSVSPGRGESSYEQYF
clone size: NA; V gene: TRBV5-6; J gene: TRBJ2-3; D gene: NA; CDR3 DNA: TGTGCCAGCAGCTTGTCGGGAGAGGTGACAGATACGCAGTATTTT; CDR3 protein: CASSLSGEVTDTQYF
clone size: NA; V gene: TRBV5-1; J gene: TRBJ2-5; D gene: NA; CDR3 DNA: TGCGCCAGCAGATTGGACGGTTCCCCGAGGGAGACCCAGTACTTC; CDR3 protein: CASRLDGSPRETQYF
clone size: few; V gene: TRBV6-2/TRBV6-3; J gene: TRBJ1-3; D gene: NA; CDR3 DNA: TGTGCCAGCAGTTACATATTCTCTGGAAACACCATATATTTT; CDR3 protein: CASSYIFSGNTIYF
clone size: NA; V gene: TRBV2; J gene: TRBJ2-7; D gene: NA; CDR3 DNA: TGTGCCAGCAGATTGACAGGCGCAACCTACGAGCAGTACTTC; CDR3 protein: CASRLTGATYEQYF
clone size: NA; V gene: TRBV18; J gene: TRBJ2-5; D gene: TRBD2; CDR3 DNA: TGTGCCAGCTCACCAGGAGCAGCGGGGGGACGAGAGACCCAGTACTTC; CDR3 protein: CASSPGAAGGRETQYF
clone size: NA; V gene: TRBV19; J gene: TRBJ2-3; D gene: NA; CDR3 DNA: TGTGCCAGTAGTGAGTGGAGTGCCTCTAGCACAGATACGCAGTATTTT; CDR3 protein: CASSEWSASSTDTQYF
clone size: NA; V gene: TRBV3-1/TRBV3-2; J gene: TRBJ2-5; D gene: TRBD2; CDR3 DNA: TGTGCCAGCAGCCAAGATCAGGGGACTAGATCGTCAGAGACCCAGTACTTC; CDR3 protein: CASSQDQGTRSSETQYF
clone size: NA; V gene: TRBV3-1/TRBV3-2; J gene: TRBJ1-2; D gene: NA; CDR3 DNA: TGTGCCAGCAGCCAAGAGTCCGCAACAGGTTGCTACACCTTC; CDR3 protein: CASSQESATGCYTF
clone size: few; V gene: TRBV19; J gene: TRBJ2-3; D gene: TRBD2; CDR3 DNA: TGTGCCAGTAGTGAAGGACTAGCGGGGCTCCTGGATACGCAGTATTTT; CDR3 protein: CASSEGLAGLLDTQYF
clone size: once; V gene: TRBV7-2; J gene: TRBJ2-3; D gene: TRBD2; CDR3 DNA: TGTGCCAGCAGCACAGAGACTAGCGGCACAGATACGCAGTATTTT; CDR3 protein: CASSTETSGTDTQYF
clone size: few; V gene: TRBV6-4; J gene: TRBJ2-3; D gene: TRBD2; CDR3 DNA: TGTGCCAGCAGTGTTAGCGGGGGCACAGATACGCAGTATTTT; CDR3 protein: CASSVSGGTDTQYF
clone size: NA; V gene: TRBV9; J gene: TRBJ2-3; D gene: NA; CDR3 DNA: TGTGCCAGCAGCGTAGAAGCTAGCGTATTAACAGATACGCAGTATTTT; CDR3 protein: CASSVEASVLTDTQYF
clone size: NA; V gene: TRBV4-1; J gene: TRBJ2-2; D gene: TRBD1; CDR3 DNA: TGCGCCAGCAGCCAAGCCGTGGTTTTTTATGCAGGGGGTAGGGAGCTGTTTTTT; CDR3 protein: CASSQAVVFYAGGRELFF
clone size: NA; V gene: TRBV7-9; J gene: TRBJ2-4; D gene: NA; CDR3 DNA: TGTGCCAGCAGCTTAGAAGTCGGGGAAAACATTCAGTACTTC; CDR3 protein: CASSLEVGENIQYF
clone size: NA; V gene: TRBV27; J gene: TRBJ1-1; D gene: NA; CDR3 DNA: TGTGCCAGCAGGGGGACACCGCACACTGAAGCTTTCTTT; CDR3 protein: CASRGTPHTEAFF
clone size: NA; V gene: TRBV4-1; J gene: TRBJ1-1; D gene: TRBD1; CDR3 DNA: TGCGCCAGCAGGGTGGGACAGGGGAACACTGAAGCTTTCTTT; CDR3 protein: CASRVGQGNTEAFF
clone size: NA; V gene: TRBV19; J gene: TRBJ1-5; D gene: NA; CDR3 DNA: TGTGCCAGTAGTATATCTGTCCAGCCCCAGCATTTT; CDR3 protein: CASSISVQPQHF
clone size: NA; V gene: TRBV3-1/TRBV3-2; J gene: TRBJ2-2; D gene: NA; CDR3 DNA: TGTGCCAGCAGCCAAGGCCTCACCGCGACCGGGGAGCTGTTTTTT; CDR3 protein: CASSQGLTATGELFF
clone size: NA; V gene: TRBV29-1; J gene: TRBJ2-7; D gene: TRBD2; CDR3 DNA: TGCAGCGCAGCCGCGGGACTAGCGGGGGCACTTTCCTACGAGCAGTACTTC; CDR3 protein: CSAAAGLAGALSYEQYF
clone size: NA; V gene: TRBV7-2; J gene: TRBJ2-3; D gene: NA; CDR3 DNA: TGTGCCAGCAGCTTAAGTAGCGATCTCAGCACAGATACGCAGTATTTT; CDR3 protein: CASSLSSDLSTDTQYF
clone size: NA; V gene: TRBV2; J gene: TRBJ2-5; D gene: NA; CDR3 DNA: TGTGCCAGCACCGCTCTAGCGTCGGGTAGTCAAGAGACCCAGTACTTC; CDR3 protein: CASTALASGSQETQYF
clone size: NA; V gene: TRBV2; J gene: TRBJ2-2; D gene: NA; CDR3 DNA: TGTGCCAGCACTCCACAGGGTAGCACCGGGGAGCTGTTTTTT; CDR3 protein: CASTPQGSTGELFF